These T cell receptor beta chains were read from a single sample in a study of OX40 agonist ivuxolimab in advanced cancers. Data came from immunoSEQ multiplex PCR; TCRdb stores just in-frame clones and leaves some out. This sample carries over 25,000 clones, about 85% of them seen once, and the ten largest clones take around 50%. The sequences come from CD4+ or CD8+ T cells sorted from blood, collected in a trial of the OX40 agonist ivuxolimab. These receptors were taken from an adult with an advanced solid tumor such as melanoma, head and neck, liver or kidney cancer. The CDR3 runs from the conserved cysteine through the conserved F or W. D genes are given only for firm matches. The listing skips clone size in some rows; elsewhere it reads once, few, many or a size class.

len	v_gene	abundance	j_gene	d_gene	CDR3nt	CDR3aa
14	TRBV19	.	TRBJ1-1	TRBD1	TGTGCCAGTAACACCGGGACAGGAAGGGGTGAAGCTTTCTTT	CASNTGTGRGEAFF
12	TRBV14	.	TRBJ1-5	.	TGTGCCAGCAGCCAGGGAAGTCAGCCCCAGCATTTT	CASSQGSQPQHF
13	TRBV5-1	.	TRBJ1-1	.	TGCGCCAGCAGTCCGACCCTGGAGATTGAAGCTTTCTTT	CASSPTLEIEAFF
13	TRBV9	.	TRBJ2-1	TRBD1	TGTGCCAGCAGCGTAGACAGGGGCTATGAGCAGTTCTTC	CASSVDRGYEQFF
15	TRBV29-1	.	TRBJ2-7	TRBD1	TGCAGCGTTGAAGTCACGACAGGGGGACCCTTCGAGCAGTACTTC	CSVEVTTGGPFEQYF
13	TRBV9	.	TRBJ2-7	.	TGTGCCAGCAGCGACCGACATCTGGGGGAGCAGTACTTC	CASSDRHLGEQYF
15	TRBV5-4	once	TRBJ1-2	TRBD1	TGTGCCAGCAGCGACATGACGGGACAGCGCTATGGCTACACCTTC	CASSDMTGQRYGYTF
13	TRBV6-1	.	TRBJ1-2	.	TGTGCCAGCAGTGAACTGGGTAACTATGGCTACACCTTC	CASSELGNYGYTF
14	TRBV27	.	TRBJ2-2	.	TGTGCCAGCAGTTTACTTTCGAACACCGGGGAGCTGTTTTTT	CASSLLSNTGELFF
18	TRBV4-3	few	TRBJ2-3	TRBD2	TGCGCCAGCAGCCGAGGGACTAGCGGGGACTTTTCCACAGATACGCAGTATTTT	CASSRGTSGDFSTDTQYF
15	TRBV4-2	once	TRBJ1-4	.	TGTGCCAGCAGCCAAGGCCCGGGAACTAATGAAAAACTGTTTTTT	CASSQGPGTNEKLFF
11	TRBV5-1	.	TRBJ2-7	.	TGCGCCAGCAAACAGGGCTACGAGCAGTACTTC	CASKQGYEQYF
15	TRBV4-1	.	TRBJ2-7	.	TGCGCCAGCAGCCAAGTTAAACAGGGTGGCTACGAGCAGTACTTC	CASSQVKQGGYEQYF
14	TRBV5-4	.	TRBJ2-7	.	TGTGCCAGCAGCTCCGGACTGAGCTCCTACGAGCAGTACTTC	CASSSGLSSYEQYF
13	TRBV15	.	TRBJ1-2	.	TGTGCCACCAGCAGCCGGAGTGACTATGGCTACACCTTC	CATSSRSDYGYTF
12	TRBV27	once	TRBJ2-7	.	TGTGCCAGCAGTTATACAGGCTACGAGCAGTACTTC	CASSYTGYEQYF
14	TRBV27	.	TRBJ2-1	.	TGTGCCAGCACCTGGGCAGGGGAATACAATGAGCAGTTCTTC	CASTWAGEYNEQFF
15	TRBV5-1	.	TRBJ2-7	TRBD2	TGCGCCAGCAGGTCCGGCCCGGGGGGGGTCTACGAGCAGTACTTC	CASRSGPGGVYEQYF
16	TRBV13	.	TRBJ2-1	.	TGTGCCAGCAGCTTAACCGCGGGTGTCTCCTACAATGAGCAGTTCTTC	CASSLTAGVSYNEQFF
12	TRBV27	.	TRBJ1-5	.	TGTGCCAGCAGTTTTACAGGTAGGCCCCAGCATTTT	CASSFTGRPQHF
14	TRBV27	.	TRBJ1-2	.	TGTGCCAGCAGTGTACACTCGGACGGCTATGGCTACACCTTC	CASSVHSDGYGYTF
15	TRBV14	.	TRBJ2-5	.	TGTGCCAGCAGCCAAGATATAAGAATTCCAGAGACCCAGTACTTC	CASSQDIRIPETQYF
14	TRBV6-7	.	TRBJ1-3	.	TGTGCCAACGAACTCAGGGCGTCACGAAACACCATATATTTT	CANELRASRNTIYF